The clone carrying this TCR beta chain occurred once. The entry originates in a study of cytotoxic CD8 clonotypes in ibrutinib-treated CLL. Study in general: Productive templates averaged approximately 260,000 per sample, and productive rearrangements about 89,000.

Sequenced by immunoSEQ multiplex PCR; TCRdb stores in-frame clones only, minus some. The sample lists roughly 250,000 clones; 70% were seen once. CDR1 and CDR2 (germline): MNHEY, SMNVEV (reference sequence). Trimming pared 3 bases from V and 1 base from J, leaving 6 bases between. There are 13 residues in the CDR3. From cryopreserved PBMCs came about 2.1 micrograms of genomic DNA used for TCR beta libraries. The chain combines TRBV27 with TRBJ1-2; D is ambiguous. The receptor was derived from a human donor with chronic lymphocytic leukemia. Source: PBMCs, taken after 24 months of ibrutinib treatment. CDR3 sequence (DNA): TGTGCCAGCAGTTTGTCACTTAACTATGGCTACACCTTC. Its protein product is CASSLSLNYGYTF.